The sequence of this T cell receptor (beta chain) was determined in a study of CD8+ T cells in alopecia areata (dated by TCRdb to 2016 to 2018). For context, the study as a whole: Treated patients were enrolled in an open-label pilot trial of oral tofacitinib, 5 to 10 mg twice daily, for moderate-to-severe alopecia areata. Tofacitinib was given for 6 to 18 months, followed by 6 months of follow-up off drug to assess delayed response and recurrence. In treated patients, disease severity was measured using the SALT score, which gives the percentage of scalp surface area affected. To study T cell clonal expansion in alopecia areata, the researchers applied high-throughput TCRbeta sequencing to both the C3H/HeJ mouse model and human patients. On the human side, TCRbeta sequencing was run on scalp tissue and on sorted CD4+ and CD8+ peripheral blood T cells from healthy controls and from alopecia areata patients with either patchy or totalis/universalis disease. Tofacitinib-treated patients had biopsies at baseline and at 4 and 24 weeks of treatment, with a later scalp biopsy in several patients. Scalp clonality was compared across normal scalp (n=4), patchy alopecia areata scalp (n=8), and alopecia totalis/universalis scalp (n=8). RNA came from the PAXgene miRNA kit for fixed scalp, the miRNeasy kit for PBMCs, and the RNeasy kit for mouse skin. TCRbeta CDR3 regions were amplified by immunoSEQ multiplex PCR using 35 Vbeta forward and 13 Jbeta reverse primers. The paper's findings and limits, for the study overall: Shared TCR sequences between patients were less evident than in mice, which may be partly attributable to HLA diversity in the patient population. Higher clonality and more expanded CD8+ clones were observed in lesional scalp than in normal scalp, particularly in alopecia totalis/universalis, a finding suggestive of antigenic drive. Unlike mouse skin, which is dominated by gammadelta T cells, normal human skin has resident alphabeta T cells that are also sequenced, and this complicates analysis of the scalp TCR repertoire. Scalp clonality and the number of expanded CD8+ clones among the top 100 scalp clones were significantly decreased by tofacitinib. The treated cohort was small, with a single nonresponder, so links between baseline CD8+ expansion and response need larger studies. Many expanded lesional clones were found to persist in scalp and blood during tofacitinib treatment, and relapse after treatment cessation may be partly explained by this persistence.

In the germline V gene, CDR1 corresponds to MDHEN and CDR2 to SYDVKM. Trimming leaves V shorter by 6 bases and J shorter by 0 bases, with the junction holding 17 bases beyond the gene matches. The CDR3 contains 19 residues, cysteine and phenylalanine counted. The sequence is cut down to CDR3 DNA, 57 bases in frame from base 1. This clone has a single count. Its antigen specificity is not known. No clone much larger than this one lies a single base away; base qualities are absent. Taken with the paper, the label for treatment or condition translates to: oral pan-JAK inhibitor, 5-10 mg twice daily. Peripheral blood and lesional scalp punch biopsies were obtained from patients with alopecia areata. PBMCs were separated by density centrifugation and stained for CD3, CD4 and CD8, after which CD4+ and CD8+ T cells were sorted on a FACSAria. The library came from the immunoSEQ multiplex PCR assay. For TCR sequencing, RNA was extracted from every sample and reverse transcribed into cDNA to serve as template. SuperScript III was used for first-strand cDNA synthesis, primed with a 2:1 mix of oligo-dT and random hexamers. A synthetic immune receptor repertoire was used to gauge amplification bias, and whatever bias remained was removed computationally. As for the authors' bioinformatics: Raw reads were preprocessed to remove errors, and CDR3 was defined by IMGT conventions from the conserved cysteine to phenylalanine. Clonality was calculated as 1 minus Shannon entropy normalized by log2 of the number of productive unique TCRs. CD4 or CD8 identity of scalp clones was inferred by cross-referencing scalp TCRbeta sequences with sorted blood CD4 and CD8 repertoires. Imported from immuneACCESS, the table was reduced by TCRdb to in-frame sequences with V and J called. These copies leave out some clones; in studies compared against another copy, an unresolved V gene accounts for under half, and the cause of the remainder is not known. V and J calls and clone size follow that table, whereas D and trimming were derived from the DNA. This sample comprises about 94,000 clones, 70% to 85% of them detected only once. The ten largest clones capture 15% to 20% of the sample.

The chain is encoded by TRBV28 joined to TRBJ2-3; TRBD1 agrees with 8 junctional bases. Sequencing used CD8+ T cells sorted from blood, obtained between weeks 43 and 45, from a patient treated with tofacitinib. This receptor was taken from a human donor with alopecia areata. The CDR3: CASSYPINWTGLSTDTQYF. The nucleotide sequence is TGTGCCAGCAGCTACCCCATAAATTGGACAGGGTTAAGCACAGATACGCAGTATTTT.